These 21 T cell receptor beta chains came from one sample sequenced in a study of cytomegalovirus exposure and HLA in healthy donors. Amplification used 60 Vbeta primers and 13 Jbeta primers. Data came from immunoSEQ multiplex PCR; TCRdb stores just in-frame clones and leaves some out. Seen here are 130,000 to 150,000 clones, roughly four fifths observed once, and the top ten hold roughly an eighth. Sequenced sample: PBMCs. The receptors originated from a human donor in good health.

This clone was seen a few times. The V gene is TRBV5-1, the J gene TRBJ2-1, with a possible D match to TRBD1 (6 bases). The CDR3 is 14 residues long. Deletions cut 2 bases from V and 5 bases from J, with 11 bases between. CDR1 and CDR2 from the germline V gene are SGHRS and YFSETQ. The DNA of the CDR3 is TGCGCCAGCAGCTTCGTGGACAGAAACAATGAGCAGTTCTTC. Protein: CASSFVDRNNEQFF.

V gene TRBV7-9 combines with J gene TRBJ1-2, with D maybe TRBD1 (5 bases). This CDR3 region has 13 residues. The V end lost 6 bases, the J end lost 4 bases, and 12 bases lay between the germline ends. The germline V gene encodes CDR1 SEHNR and CDR2 FQNEAQ (reference sequence). The CDR3 bases are TGTGCCAGCAGGGGGGGGGTGGGCTATGGCTACACCTTC. This sequence encodes CASRGGVGYGYTF.

The rearrangement joins TRBV30 to TRBJ2-5; 8 bases match TRBD1. Trimming at V came to 2 bases and at J to 4 bases, leaving 6 bases not matched to a gene. CDR3 length: 14 residues. The germline CDR1 and CDR2 sequences are GTSNPN and SVGIG (reference sequence). As DNA, the CDR3 is TGTGCCTGGAGTCCGGACAGGGCGGTAGAGACCCAGTACTTC. It is translated as CAWSPDRAVETQYF.

This clone was counted only a few times. The J gene is TRBJ2-3, the V gene TRBV11-3, with D perhaps TRBD2 (5 bases). Looked up from germline, CDR1 is SGHNT and CDR2 is YENEEA. Trimming took off 0 bases at V and 3 bases at J, with 10 bases between the two ends. The CDR3 has 15 amino acids. This chain's CDR3 is CASSLEGSRTDTQYF. CDR3 DNA sequence: TGTGCCAGCAGCTTAGAAGGGAGTCGTACAGATACGCAGTATTTT.

The CDR3 DNA sequence: TGCGCCAGCAGTTCCGGGACTCCGAGCTCCTACGAGCAGTACTTC. Translation gives CASSSGTPSSYEQYF. V usage is TRBV10-2 and J usage is TRBJ2-7; weak D call: TRBD2 (6 bases). Germline V gene data show CDR1 as WSHSY and CDR2 as SAAADI. V dropped 5 bases and J dropped 0 bases, with 14 bases sitting between them. The CDR3 has 15 residues.

There are a few counts of this clone. The gene calls are TRBV5-6 and TRBJ2-7, with no clear D. The V end lost 2 bases, the J end lost 7 bases, and 16 bases lay between the germline ends. CDR3 length: 14 amino acids. CDR1 SGHDT and CDR2 YYEEEE come from the germline V gene. The CDR3 region is CASSLIGGVGEQYF. Here the CDR3 DNA reads TGTGCCAGCAGCTTAATCGGCGGCGTTGGGGAGCAGTACTTC.

The chain combines TRBV2 with TRBJ2-7, with a weak D call TRBD1 (6 bases). The V end lost 5 bases, the J end lost 3 bases, and 17 bases lay between the germline ends. This CDR3 has 15 amino acids. The germline V gene has CDR1 SNHLY and CDR2 FYNNEI. The CDR3 coding sequence is TGTGCCAGCAGTAGTGTCCAGGGGCTTCACTACGAGCAGTACTTC. Translating it yields CASSSVQGLHYEQYF.

The genes are TRBV7-9 and TRBJ2-1; 10 nucleotides match TRBD2. This CDR3 is built from 14 residues. V gave up 8 bases and J gave up 5 bases; unmatched junction bases: 6. CDR1 SEHNR and CDR2 FQNEAQ come from the germline V gene (reference sequence). CDR3 loop: CASDLAGVNNEQFF. As DNA, the CDR3 is TGTGCCAGCGATCTAGCGGGAGTCAACAATGAGCAGTTCTTC.

CDR3 amino acids: CASSLVAGPQETQYF. The CDR3 nucleotides read TGCGCCAGCAGCTTGGTAGCGGGTCCTCAAGAGACCCAGTACTTC. The rearrangement uses TRBV5-1 and TRBJ2-5; the match to TRBD2 covers 7 bases. In germline, CDR1 is SGHRS, CDR2 YFSETQ. The CDR3 is made up of 15 amino acids. V shed 0 bases and J 2 bases; nucleotides not matched to a gene: 4.

In this sample, this clone turned up a few times. The chain combines TRBV25-1 with TRBJ2-7, with 8 bases that match TRBD1. Trimming at V came to 1 base and at J to 3 bases, leaving 11 bases not matched to a gene. This CDR3 has 17 residues. The germline V gene encodes CDR1 MGHDK and CDR2 SYGVNS. CDR3: CASSECLLADRVYEQYF. CDR3 coding DNA: TGTGCCAGCAGTGAATGTCTTCTGGCGGACAGGGTCTACGAGCAGTACTTC.

This chain links TRBV5-4 with TRBJ2-3; 8 nucleotides align to TRBD2. Per the germline V gene, CDR1 is SGHNT and CDR2 is YYREEE (reference sequence). The CDR3 covers 15 residues. Trimming took 1 base from V and 7 from J; bases not matched to a gene: 8. CDR3 bases: TGTGCCAGCAGCTTGTACCGGGAGGGCCTGTATACGCAGTATTTT. It yields the protein CASSLYREGLYTQYF. The complete variable domain, with remaining parts taken from reference TRBV5-4 and TRBJ2-3, reads ETGVTQSPTHLIKTRGQQVTLRCSSQSGHNTVSWYQQALGQGPQFIFQYYREEENGRGNFPPRFSGLQFPNYSSELNVNALELDDSALYLCASSLYREGLYTQYFGPGTRLTVL.

This clone has just one count. The rearrangement uses TRBV13 and TRBJ1-1; weak D call: TRBD1 (6 bases). The CDR3 runs to 11 residues. Between the trimmed V and J ends, which lost 5 bases and 11 bases, there was a span of 12 bases. Germline V gives CDR1 PRHDT, CDR2 FYEKMQ (reference sequence). CDR3 sequence: CASSLRTDAFF. The CDR3 bases are TGTGCCAGCAGCCTCCGGACAGATGCTTTCTTT.

This rearrangement joins TRBV6-1 to TRBJ1-2; TRBD1 agrees at 8 bases. The CDR3 spans 14 residues. The germline CDR1 and CDR2 sequences are MNHNS and SASEGT. J was trimmed by 7 bases and V by 2 bases; bases with no gene match: 6. The CDR3 DNA reads TGTGCCAGCAGTGAAACCAGGGGGCAGAGTGGCTACACCTTC. Translating it yields CASSETRGQSGYTF.

The chain uses TRBV28 and TRBJ2-5; 8 bases match TRBD1. Germline CDR1 and CDR2: MDHEN and SYDVKM. The V and J ends lost 6 bases and 5 bases, in that order; junction bases with no gene match: 8. This CDR3 comprises 14 residues. As DNA, the CDR3 is TGTGCCAGCAGGACAGGGGCAGCCGGCGAGACCCAGTACTTC. Translating it yields CASRTGAAGETQYF.

The rearrangement joins TRBV29-1 to TRBJ2-5, with 11 bases lining up with TRBD2. Gene TRBJ2-7 matches the end of the DNA better, so the J call may be wrong. Germline CDR1 is SQVTM and CDR2 is ANQGSEA. This CDR3 spans 15 amino acids. The CDR3 reads CSVEDGTSGRYEQYF. The CDR3 DNA sequence: TGCAGCGTTGAAGATGGAACTAGCGGGAGATACGAGCAGTACTTC.

This clone was seen only a few times. This chain links TRBV10-3 with TRBJ1-1, with D possibly being TRBD1 (5 bases). Germline V CDR1 and CDR2: ENHRY, SYGVKD. The V end was cut by 8 bases, the J end by 1 base, with 8 bases between. This CDR3 contains 12 residues. For the CDR3, the DNA is TGTGCCATCCAGGGAACGAACACTGAAGCTTTCTTT. This encodes CAIQGTNTEAFF.

In its sample, this clone was seen once. The genes are TRBV2 and TRBJ2-3; tentative D call: TRBD2 (5 bases). Per germline, CDR1 SNHLY and CDR2 FYNNEI. V was shortened by 4 bases and J by 0 bases, with 11 bases between the two germline ends. The CDR3 runs to 15 residues. CDR3 amino acids: CASSVRGISTDTQYF. CDR3 in DNA: TGTGCCAGCAGTGTTAGAGGGATCAGCACAGATACGCAGTATTTT.

This clone was detected only once. The chain employs TRBV6-1 and TRBJ2-5, with TRBD1 identical over 9 bases. The germline V gene has CDR1 MNHNS and CDR2 SASEGT. The CDR3 spans 13 residues. V lost 6 bases to trimming and J lost 5 bases; unmatched junction nucleotides: 4. DNA of the CDR3: TGTGCCAGCAGAAACAGGGGGCGCGAGACCCAGTACTTC. Amino acid sequence: CASRNRGRETQYF.

The rearrangement joins TRBV28 to TRBJ2-5; D perhaps matches TRBD2 (6 bases). The germline V gene encodes CDR1 MDHEN and CDR2 SYDVKM. This CDR3 is built from 15 residues. Between the trimmed V and J ends, which lost 5 bases and 1 base, there was a span of 14 bases. The DNA of the CDR3 is TGTGCCAGCAGTAAACAGGACTACTCCCAAGAGACCCAGTACTTC. Translating it yields CASSKQDYSQETQYF.

This sequence joins TRBV9 and TRBJ1-2; 9 positions match TRBD1. Germline V gene data show CDR1 as SGDLS and CDR2 as YYNGEE. With V trimmed by 1 base and J by 2 bases, 3 bases remained unmatched. The CDR3 runs to 15 residues. CDR3 DNA: TGTGCCAGCAGCGTATTAGGGACAGGGAACTATGGCTACACCTTC. Its protein product is CASSVLGTGNYGYTF. Filled out from reference TRBV9 and TRBJ1-2, the complete variable domain reads DSGVTQTPKHLITATGQRVTLRCSPRSGDLSVYWYQQSLDQGLQFLIQYYNGEERAKGNILERFSAQQFPDLHSELNLSSLELGDSALYFCASSVLGTGNYGYTFGSGTRLTVV.

This CDR3 reads CASSARQGGVYEQYF. CDR3 sequence (DNA): TGTGCCAGCAGCGCAAGACAGGGGGGAGTATACGAGCAGTACTTC. The J gene is TRBJ2-7, the V gene TRBV5-4; 9 bases align to TRBD1. CDR1 and CDR2 (germline): SGHNT, YYREEE (reference sequence). The CDR3 contains 15 residues. V lost 4 bases, J lost 4 bases, and 9 bases stayed unmatched.